The 10 T cell receptor beta chains below all came from one sample that was sequenced in a study of cytomegalovirus exposure and HLA in healthy donors. This PCR relied on a set of 60 Vbeta primers and 13 Jbeta primers. Here immunoSEQ multiplex PCR was the method, and the copy in TCRdb shows in-frame clones only, minus some. The sample holds 200,000 to 250,000 clones, less than 85% seen once. Sequencing was performed on PBMCs. The receptors were sampled from a man between 18 and 29 years old in good health and CMV-seronegative.

The rearrangement uses TRBV2 and TRBJ2-7; D unclear. The CDR3 has 13 residues. The ends were cut back, 11 bases at V and 2 bases at J, with 16 bases in the middle. CDR1 SNHLY and CDR2 FYNNEI come from the germline V gene. This CDR3 is CAWHGPEPYEQYF. The CDR3 nucleotides read TGTGCCTGGCATGGGCCAGAACCCTACGAGCAGTACTTC.

The rearrangement joins TRBV5-8 to TRBJ1-2; D is uncertain. The CDR3 is made up of 15 amino acids. Germline assignment: CDR1 SGHTS and CDR2 YDEGEE. The V end lost 4 bases, the J end lost 3 bases, and 16 bases lay between the germline ends. Here the CDR3 DNA reads TGTGCCAGCAGCCCTCGACTGATCGGCTACTATGGCTACACCTTC. Amino acid sequence: CASSPRLIGYYGYTF.

J is TRBJ2-3 and V is TRBV19, with 7 nucleotides matching TRBD1. CDR3 size: 13 residues. CDR1 and CDR2 from the germline V gene are LNHDA and SQIVND (reference sequence). V trimming: 10 bases; J trimming: 5 bases; junction bases outside the gene matches: 9. The DNA of the CDR3 is TGTGCCACCCGGACAGGCTTGGGAGATACGCAGTATTTT. The encoded protein is CATRTGLGDTQYF.

The chain couples TRBV27 to TRBJ2-3; 8 bases align to TRBD2. This CDR3 comprises 18 residues. From germline, CDR1 is MNHEY and CDR2 SMNVEV (reference sequence). V shed 3 bases, J shed 6 bases, and the junction held 17 bases outside the gene matches. CDR3 sequence: CASSFITSGAGFPDTQYF. CDR3 bases: TGTGCCAGCAGTTTTATAACTAGCGGAGCGGGATTCCCCGATACGCAGTATTTT.

This chain links TRBV9 with TRBJ2-7, with 9 bases lining up with TRBD2. The CDR3 runs to 17 residues. J lost 0 bases, V lost 0 bases, and 7 bases had no gene match. Germline V gene data show CDR1 as SGDLS and CDR2 as YYNGEE. The CDR3 protein is CASSVGILSGSSYEQYF. CDR3 in DNA: TGTGCCAGCAGCGTAGGAATCCTTAGCGGGAGCTCCTACGAGCAGTACTTC. The full variable domain, with the rest looked up from reference TRBV9 and TRBJ2-7, is DSGVTQTPKHLITATGQRVTLRCSPRSGDLSVYWYQQSLDQGLQFLIQYYNGEERAKGNILERFSAQQFPDLHSELNLSSLELGDSALYFCASSVGILSGSSYEQYFGPGTRLTVT.

V is TRBV5-1 and J is TRBJ2-7; D is possibly TRBD2 (5 bases). This CDR3 region has 13 residues. CDR1 is SGHRS, CDR2 YFSETQ, per germline. V shed 4 bases and J shed 2 bases, with 10 bases lying between them. The CDR3 region has the DNA TGCGCCAGCAGCCGGGATGGGGCCTACGAGCAGTACTTC. Encoded protein: CASSRDGAYEQYF.

The table lists this clone with a count of one. The CDR3 region is CASSLWLASEQYF. The CDR3 DNA reads TGTGCCAGCAGCTTGTGGCTAGCGAGCGAGCAGTACTTC. This chain joins TRBV7-2 and TRBJ2-7; D may be TRBD2 (6 bases). The CDR3 covers 13 residues. Trimming removed 3 bases at V and 6 bases at J, with 12 bases between. Germline CDR1 is SGHTA and CDR2 is FQGNSA.

The chain uses TRBV28 and TRBJ2-7, with TRBD2 matching 11 bases. This CDR3 has 14 amino acids. Germline lookup yields CDR1 MDHEN and CDR2 SYDVKM. V was clipped by 5 bases and J by 4 bases; unmatched bases: 4. The CDR3 is CASSIAGGWYEQYF. The CDR3, as DNA: TGTGCCAGCAGTATAGCGGGAGGGTGGTACGAGCAGTACTTC.

This clone has only a few counts. The DNA of the CDR3 is TGTGCCAGCAGCTTAGTGGCAGGCAGTGACACTGAAGCTTTCTTT. It codes for CASSLVAGSDTEAFF. The gene calls are TRBV7-2 and TRBJ1-1, with no clear D. The CDR3 is 15 residues long. Germline CDR1 reads SGHTA; CDR2 reads FQGNSA. Trimming stripped 1 base from V and 3 bases from J, with 12 bases between.

This rearrangement joins TRBV10-1 to TRBJ1-5, with D perhaps TRBD1 (5 bases). CDR1 is WNHNN and CDR2 is SYGVQD in the germline V gene (reference sequence). The germline V and J ends were trimmed by 6 bases and 7 bases, with 25 bases remaining between them. CDR3 length equals 17 residues. DNA for the CDR3: TGCGCCAGCAGACCCCGCCAGGGTGGGGCTCGAGGACAGCCCCAGCATTTT. Encoded protein: CASRPRQGGARGQPQHF.